The 22 T cell receptor beta chains below all came from one sample that was sequenced in a study of monozygotic twins with inflammatory bowel disease. TCRdb re-called the 5' RACE reads; one entry per CDR3 protein, DNA not given. The sample features approximately 400,000 distinct CDR3 sequences, with 2.4% in its top ten. The source material was blood. These receptors were collected from a human donor with ulcerative colitis or Crohn's disease, or a healthy co-twin of an affected twin (not recorded which).

This chain connects TRBV5-1 to TRBJ2-3. The CDR3 extends over 14 amino acids. Germline-derived CDR1 and CDR2 are SGHRS and YFSETQ. The CDR3 sequence is CASSLGLQQDTQYF.

The gene calls are TRBV7-9 and TRBJ2-6; the TCRdb call, TRBD2, lacks DNA for checking. The CDR3 runs 15 residues. Germline CDR1 SEHNR, CDR2 FQNEAQ (reference sequence). The CDR3 loop reads CASSLFGLAANVLTF.

The chain combines TRBV11-2 with TRBJ1-1. CDR1 is SGHAT, CDR2 FQNNGV, per germline. This CDR3 contains 13 residues. CDR3 in amino acids: CASRLRRTSEAFF.

The V and J genes are TRBV6-5 and TRBJ1-5. The V gene's germline CDR1 is MNHEY and CDR2 SVGAGI. The CDR3 spans 16 residues. CDR3: CASSYSAGTSNQPQHF.

This chain connects TRBV20-1 to TRBJ1-5. Germline V gene sequence: CDR1 DFQATT, CDR2 SNEGSKA (reference sequence). This CDR3 is 13 amino acids long. The CDR3 protein is CSARDQNAGPQHF.

The chain links TRBV30 to TRBJ1-1. In germline, CDR1 is GTSNPN, CDR2 SVGIG (reference sequence). There are 13 residues in the CDR3. CDR3 amino acids: CAWSGFLNTEAFF.

CDR3 sequence: CSAEGGKGAETQYF. The chain carries TRBV20-1 and TRBJ2-5; TCRdb calls TRBD1, which cannot be checked without DNA. This CDR3 has 14 residues. CDR1 and CDR2 from the germline V gene are DFQATT and SNEGSKA (reference sequence).

V usage is TRBV19 and J usage is TRBJ2-1. Germline CDR1 and CDR2: LNHDA and SQIVND (reference sequence). The CDR3 contains 14 residues. The CDR3 sequence is CASSIRVGYNEQFF.

V and J are TRBV3-1 and TRBJ2-7; the TRBD2 assignment by TCRdb is unverifiable without DNA. The CDR3 sequence is 14 residues long. From germline, CDR1 is LGHDT and CDR2 YNNKEL (reference sequence). This chain's CDR3 is CASSQFGTADNLYF.

The gene calls are TRBV7-9 and TRBJ2-1; with no DNA, the TCRdb D assignment of TRBD2 cannot be verified. Looked up from germline, CDR1 is SEHNR and CDR2 is FQNEAQ (reference sequence). This CDR3 is 17 amino acids long. CDR3 in amino acids: CASSFSVAGGHYNEQFF. Supplemented by reference TRBV7-9 and TRBJ2-1, the full variable domain reads DTGVSQNPRHKITKRGQNVTFRCDPISEHNRLYWYRQTLGQGPEFLTYFQNEAQLEKSRLLSDRFSAERPKGSFSTLEIQRTEQGDSAMYLCASSFSVAGGHYNEQFFGPGTRLTVL.

CDR3 sequence reads: CASSPTTGLYNSPLHF. The chain links TRBV7-2 to TRBJ1-6; TCRdb's D call of TRBD1 is untestable without DNA. Per the germline V gene, CDR1 is SGHTA and CDR2 is FQGNSA. This CDR3 has 16 residues.

The chain's CDR3 is CASSLAGGTKTYNEQFF. V gene TRBV12-3 or TRBV12-4 combines with J gene TRBJ2-1; TCRdb selects TRBD1, and the lack of DNA leaves this call unchecked. The CDR3 runs 17 residues.

The chain has TRBV7-8 and TRBJ2-7; the TCRdb call, TRBD2, lacks DNA for checking. Per the germline V gene, CDR1 is SGHVS and CDR2 is FQNEAQ. The CDR3 spans 15 residues. CDR3 protein: CASRRGSGPPYEQYF.

The chain couples TRBV10-3 to TRBJ1-6; the TCRdb call, TRBD1, lacks DNA for checking. The CDR3 loop spans 16 amino acids. The germline CDR1 and CDR2 sequences are ENHRY and SYGVKD. This CDR3 reads CAISLGQGSHNSPLHF.

This chain uses TRBV11-2 with TRBJ2-1; TCRdb's D gene call, TRBD2, goes unchecked for lack of DNA. The CDR3 runs 18 residues. Germline loops: CDR1 SGHAT, CDR2 FQNNGV. CDR3 in amino acids: CASSLVRLAGGLGGEQFF.

The chain has TRBV12-3 or TRBV12-4 and TRBJ2-1; TCRdb lists TRBD2, though no DNA is available to test this call. The CDR3 is made up of 16 amino acids. CDR3 loop: CASSISGRLAANEQFF.

V and J are TRBV5-1 and TRBJ1-1; TCRdb's D call, TRBD1, is unchecked because there is no DNA. Germline CDR1 reads SGHRS; CDR2 reads YFSETQ. There are 15 residues in the CDR3. This chain's CDR3 is CASSTLDRASTEAFF.

The rearrangement joins TRBV29-1 to TRBJ2-3; the D call of TRBD2 rests on TCRdb alone, since no DNA is present to check it. The V gene's germline CDR1 is SQVTM and CDR2 ANQGSEA. The CDR3 has 14 residues. The CDR3 loop reads CSVPREGTTDTQYF.

The chain couples TRBV7-3 to TRBJ2-7; there is no DNA to check the TCRdb D call of TRBD1. Germline loops: CDR1 SGHTA, CDR2 FQGTGA. This CDR3 has 14 residues. Here the CDR3 reads CASSLTRQGDEQYF.

V is TRBV4-2 and J is TRBJ2-6. Germline lookup yields CDR1 LGHNA and CDR2 YNFKEQ. CDR3 length: 16 amino acids. CDR3 loop: CASSQEHTEGANVLTF.

The genes are TRBV5-1 and TRBJ2-7. CDR3 length: 12 residues. Germline loops: CDR1 SGHRS, CDR2 YFSETQ. The CDR3 reads CASRGSSYEQYF. The variable domain in full, with the rest retrieved from reference TRBV5-1 and TRBJ2-7, is KAGVTQTPRYLIKTRGQQVTLSCSPISGHRSVSWYQQTPGQGLQFLFEYFSETQRNKGNFPGRFSGRQFSNSRSEMNVSTLELGDSALYLCASRGSSYEQYFGPGTRLTVT.

The chain is built from TRBV5-1 and TRBJ2-7; TCRdb proposes TRBD1, but this gene call is untestable without DNA. CDR1 is SGHRS and CDR2 is YFSETQ in the germline V gene. The CDR3 extends over 17 amino acids. The CDR3 loop is CASSFLSPGQGIHEQYF.